The rows below give T cell receptor beta chains drawn from one sample of a study of T cells in localized non-small cell lung cancer. This table comes from immunoSEQ multiplex PCR, and its TCRdb copy is limited to in-frame clones, with some not included. The sample lists roughly 25,000 clones; approximately 90% were seen once. Source: peripheral blood, taken before any cancer treatment. The receptors were gathered from a woman between 35 and 75 years old with stage I lung adenocarcinoma. Both conserved end residues are part of each CDR3.

j_gene	len	v_gene	CDR3aa
TRBJ1-2	14	TRBV6-5	CASSYSRGIYGYTF
TRBJ2-1	11	TRBV29-1	CSVRPSYEQFF
TRBJ2-5	14	TRBV7-6	CASSLIRNQETQYF
TRBJ2-1	12	TRBV7-2	CASSLERAGGFF
TRBJ1-2	15	TRBV6-1	CASSEGAGTVYGYTF
TRBJ2-1	16	TRBV18	CASSPPGLAGNNEQFF
TRBJ2-3	16	TRBV5-4	CASSPGGGGRADTQYF
TRBJ2-4	14	TRBV19	CASLRAGAKNIQYF
TRBJ1-4	16	TRBV28	CASSLFKTGGREKLFF
TRBJ2-6	15	TRBV5-1	CASSFDRAGANVLTF
TRBJ1-5	16	TRBV18	CASSPKDEAQGGPQHF
TRBJ2-1	13	TRBV9	CASSLGQTNEQFF
TRBJ2-1	15	TRBV11-3	CASSLEGTGGDEQFF
TRBJ2-7	15	TRBV6-1	CASSEEKGVIREQYF
TRBJ2-2	14	TRBV28	CAVLQGGSTGELFF
TRBJ2-7	16	TRBV4-1	CASSQVLTSGYYEQYF
TRBJ2-1	15	TRBV15	CATSTTGGPYNEQFF
TRBJ2-7	17	TRBV19	CASSLVGAASITYEQYF
TRBJ2-1	15	TRBV6-6	CASSYQGLAYNEQFF
TRBJ2-7	13	TRBV5-1	CASSPGQSYEQYF
TRBJ1-2	15	TRBV25-1	CASSAGTGIGRGYTF
TRBJ2-5	11	TRBV13	CASSYGETQYF
TRBJ2-1	17	TRBV5-1	CASSSSSGRDSYNEQFF
TRBJ2-3	12	TRBV19	CASTGFTDTQYF
TRBJ2-5	16	TRBV4-1	CASSQPTGSLGRTQYF
TRBJ2-1	13	TRBV2	CASYRGIYNEQFF
TRBJ1-5	16	TRBV19	CASSIGGRRSNQPQHF
TRBJ2-5	16	TRBV6-6	CASSYGLAGAQETQYF
TRBJ2-1	17	TRBV27	CASSGRTSGGHGVVQFF
TRBJ1-1	14	TRBV18	CASSPREGNTEAFF
TRBJ1-2	13	TRBV4-1	CASSQDWNYGYTF
TRBJ1-3	15	TRBV6-1	CASRGELASGNTIYF
TRBJ2-3	15	TRBV7-2	CASSLEAGGTDTQYF
TRBJ1-5	15	TRBV18	CASSTTRGLNQPQHF
TRBJ2-5	13	TRBV27	CASKAGNQETQYF
TRBJ2-7	17	TRBV28	CASSLFGSPDRDYEQYF
TRBJ2-1	12	TRBV12-5	CASSREGGGRFF
TRBJ2-7	16	TRBV28	CASSSFSSGSNNEQYF
TRBJ2-3	15	TRBV7-7	CASSPGPRGTDTQYF
TRBJ2-1	16	TRBV6-5	CASSFLTSGARHEQFF
TRBJ1-1	12	TRBV6-7	CASRVPQSEAFF
TRBJ1-3	16	TRBV7-9	CASSLYRGPSGNTIYF
TRBJ1-1	15	TRBV7-2	CASSLVIGGGTEAFF
TRBJ2-1	19	TRBV28	CASSSHTKLAGGVYNEQFF
TRBJ2-7	15	TRBV5-1	CASSGTPDRGGEQYF
TRBJ2-7	15	TRBV27	CASSSSSGYPYEQYF
TRBJ1-2	15	TRBV27	CASSLYAAQGHGYTF
TRBJ1-5	14	TRBV13	CASSLGGFNQPQHF